This T cell receptor beta chain came from a study of OX40 agonist ivuxolimab in advanced cancers. Study conclusions and caveats: At 0.1 to 3.0 mg/kg, CD4+ and CD8+ blood T cells expanded clonally by week 6.

This clone was counted a few times. The antigen is unknown. Patients who had autoimmune disease history or got systemic immunosuppression were left out. Measured with immunoSEQ multiplex PCR; TCRdb has only the in-frame clones, and not every one. The sample records more than 40,000 clones, roughly 80% being singletons. The clonotype originates from an adult with an advanced solid tumor such as melanoma, head and neck, liver or kidney cancer. The sample consisted of CD4+ or CD8+ T cells sorted from blood, taken in a trial of the OX40 agonist ivuxolimab.

The CDR3 protein is CASSYLDRGNQPQHF. The DNA of the CDR3 is TGTGCCAGTAGTTATTTGGACAGGGGCAATCAGCCCCAGCATTTT. This chain connects TRBV19 to TRBJ1-5; 8 bases match TRBD1. The CDR3 length is 15 residues. V lost 5 bases to trimming and J lost 2 bases; unmatched junction nucleotides: 5. CDR1 and CDR2 from the germline V gene are LNHDA and SQIVND (reference sequence).